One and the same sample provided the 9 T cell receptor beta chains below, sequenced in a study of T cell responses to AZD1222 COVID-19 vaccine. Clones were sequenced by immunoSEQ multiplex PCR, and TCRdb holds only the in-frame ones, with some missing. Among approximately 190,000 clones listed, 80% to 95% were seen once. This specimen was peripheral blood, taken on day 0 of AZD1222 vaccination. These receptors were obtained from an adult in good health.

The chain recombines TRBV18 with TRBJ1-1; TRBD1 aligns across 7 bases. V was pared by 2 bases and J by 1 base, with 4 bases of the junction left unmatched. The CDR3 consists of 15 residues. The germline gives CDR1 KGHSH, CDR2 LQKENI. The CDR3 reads CASSPTGEANTEAFF. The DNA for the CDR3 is TGTGCCAGCTCACCAACAGGGGAGGCGAACACTGAAGCTTTCTTT.

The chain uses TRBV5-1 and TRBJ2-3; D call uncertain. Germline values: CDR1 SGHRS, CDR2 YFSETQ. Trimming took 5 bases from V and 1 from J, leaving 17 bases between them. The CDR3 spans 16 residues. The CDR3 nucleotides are TGCGCCAGCAGTCAGAGACCTTTCGAGGGCACAGATACGCAGTATTTT. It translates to CASSQRPFEGTDTQYF.

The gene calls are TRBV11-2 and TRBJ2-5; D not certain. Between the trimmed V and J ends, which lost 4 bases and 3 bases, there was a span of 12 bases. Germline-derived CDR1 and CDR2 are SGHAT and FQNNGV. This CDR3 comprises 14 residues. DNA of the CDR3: TGTGCCAGCAGCTCCGCACGACACGAAGAGACCCAGTACTTC. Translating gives CASSSARHEETQYF.

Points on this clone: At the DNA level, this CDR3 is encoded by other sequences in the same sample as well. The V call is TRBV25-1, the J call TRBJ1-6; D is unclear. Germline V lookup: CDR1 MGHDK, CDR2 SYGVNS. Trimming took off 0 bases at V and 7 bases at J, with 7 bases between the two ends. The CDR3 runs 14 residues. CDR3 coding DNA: TGTGCCAGCAGTGAATATACGGGAAATTCACCCCTCCACTTT. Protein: CASSEYTGNSPLHF.

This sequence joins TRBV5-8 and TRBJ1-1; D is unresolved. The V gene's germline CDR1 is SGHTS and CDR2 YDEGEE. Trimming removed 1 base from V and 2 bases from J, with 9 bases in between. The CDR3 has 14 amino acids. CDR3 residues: CASSLWADNTEAFF. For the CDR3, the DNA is TGTGCCAGCAGCTTGTGGGCAGATAACACTGAAGCTTTCTTT.

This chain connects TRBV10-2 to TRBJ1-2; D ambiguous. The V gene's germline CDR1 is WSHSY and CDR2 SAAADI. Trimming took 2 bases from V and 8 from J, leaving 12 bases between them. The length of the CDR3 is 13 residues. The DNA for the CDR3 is TGCGCCAGCAGTGAGGGGTTCTTAGGGGGCTACACCTTC. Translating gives CASSEGFLGGYTF.

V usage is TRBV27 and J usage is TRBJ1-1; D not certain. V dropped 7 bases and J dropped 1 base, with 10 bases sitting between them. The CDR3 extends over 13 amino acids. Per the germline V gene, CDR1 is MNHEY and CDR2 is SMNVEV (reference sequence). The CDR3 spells CASTRARNTEAFF. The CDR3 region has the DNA TGTGCCAGCACACGGGCTAGGAACACTGAAGCTTTCTTT.

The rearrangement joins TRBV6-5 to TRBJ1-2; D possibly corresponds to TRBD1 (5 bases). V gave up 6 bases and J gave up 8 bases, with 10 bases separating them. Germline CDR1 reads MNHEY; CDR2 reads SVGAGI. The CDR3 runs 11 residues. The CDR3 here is CASSRVDGYTF. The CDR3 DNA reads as TGTGCCAGCAGCAGGGTCGACGGCTACACCTTC.

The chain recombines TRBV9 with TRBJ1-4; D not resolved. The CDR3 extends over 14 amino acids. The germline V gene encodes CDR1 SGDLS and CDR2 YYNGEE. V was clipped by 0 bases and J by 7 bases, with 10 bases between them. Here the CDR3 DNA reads TGTGCCAGCAGCGTAGTAGGGTCGAGTGAAAAACTGTTTTTT. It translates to CASSVVGSSEKLFF.